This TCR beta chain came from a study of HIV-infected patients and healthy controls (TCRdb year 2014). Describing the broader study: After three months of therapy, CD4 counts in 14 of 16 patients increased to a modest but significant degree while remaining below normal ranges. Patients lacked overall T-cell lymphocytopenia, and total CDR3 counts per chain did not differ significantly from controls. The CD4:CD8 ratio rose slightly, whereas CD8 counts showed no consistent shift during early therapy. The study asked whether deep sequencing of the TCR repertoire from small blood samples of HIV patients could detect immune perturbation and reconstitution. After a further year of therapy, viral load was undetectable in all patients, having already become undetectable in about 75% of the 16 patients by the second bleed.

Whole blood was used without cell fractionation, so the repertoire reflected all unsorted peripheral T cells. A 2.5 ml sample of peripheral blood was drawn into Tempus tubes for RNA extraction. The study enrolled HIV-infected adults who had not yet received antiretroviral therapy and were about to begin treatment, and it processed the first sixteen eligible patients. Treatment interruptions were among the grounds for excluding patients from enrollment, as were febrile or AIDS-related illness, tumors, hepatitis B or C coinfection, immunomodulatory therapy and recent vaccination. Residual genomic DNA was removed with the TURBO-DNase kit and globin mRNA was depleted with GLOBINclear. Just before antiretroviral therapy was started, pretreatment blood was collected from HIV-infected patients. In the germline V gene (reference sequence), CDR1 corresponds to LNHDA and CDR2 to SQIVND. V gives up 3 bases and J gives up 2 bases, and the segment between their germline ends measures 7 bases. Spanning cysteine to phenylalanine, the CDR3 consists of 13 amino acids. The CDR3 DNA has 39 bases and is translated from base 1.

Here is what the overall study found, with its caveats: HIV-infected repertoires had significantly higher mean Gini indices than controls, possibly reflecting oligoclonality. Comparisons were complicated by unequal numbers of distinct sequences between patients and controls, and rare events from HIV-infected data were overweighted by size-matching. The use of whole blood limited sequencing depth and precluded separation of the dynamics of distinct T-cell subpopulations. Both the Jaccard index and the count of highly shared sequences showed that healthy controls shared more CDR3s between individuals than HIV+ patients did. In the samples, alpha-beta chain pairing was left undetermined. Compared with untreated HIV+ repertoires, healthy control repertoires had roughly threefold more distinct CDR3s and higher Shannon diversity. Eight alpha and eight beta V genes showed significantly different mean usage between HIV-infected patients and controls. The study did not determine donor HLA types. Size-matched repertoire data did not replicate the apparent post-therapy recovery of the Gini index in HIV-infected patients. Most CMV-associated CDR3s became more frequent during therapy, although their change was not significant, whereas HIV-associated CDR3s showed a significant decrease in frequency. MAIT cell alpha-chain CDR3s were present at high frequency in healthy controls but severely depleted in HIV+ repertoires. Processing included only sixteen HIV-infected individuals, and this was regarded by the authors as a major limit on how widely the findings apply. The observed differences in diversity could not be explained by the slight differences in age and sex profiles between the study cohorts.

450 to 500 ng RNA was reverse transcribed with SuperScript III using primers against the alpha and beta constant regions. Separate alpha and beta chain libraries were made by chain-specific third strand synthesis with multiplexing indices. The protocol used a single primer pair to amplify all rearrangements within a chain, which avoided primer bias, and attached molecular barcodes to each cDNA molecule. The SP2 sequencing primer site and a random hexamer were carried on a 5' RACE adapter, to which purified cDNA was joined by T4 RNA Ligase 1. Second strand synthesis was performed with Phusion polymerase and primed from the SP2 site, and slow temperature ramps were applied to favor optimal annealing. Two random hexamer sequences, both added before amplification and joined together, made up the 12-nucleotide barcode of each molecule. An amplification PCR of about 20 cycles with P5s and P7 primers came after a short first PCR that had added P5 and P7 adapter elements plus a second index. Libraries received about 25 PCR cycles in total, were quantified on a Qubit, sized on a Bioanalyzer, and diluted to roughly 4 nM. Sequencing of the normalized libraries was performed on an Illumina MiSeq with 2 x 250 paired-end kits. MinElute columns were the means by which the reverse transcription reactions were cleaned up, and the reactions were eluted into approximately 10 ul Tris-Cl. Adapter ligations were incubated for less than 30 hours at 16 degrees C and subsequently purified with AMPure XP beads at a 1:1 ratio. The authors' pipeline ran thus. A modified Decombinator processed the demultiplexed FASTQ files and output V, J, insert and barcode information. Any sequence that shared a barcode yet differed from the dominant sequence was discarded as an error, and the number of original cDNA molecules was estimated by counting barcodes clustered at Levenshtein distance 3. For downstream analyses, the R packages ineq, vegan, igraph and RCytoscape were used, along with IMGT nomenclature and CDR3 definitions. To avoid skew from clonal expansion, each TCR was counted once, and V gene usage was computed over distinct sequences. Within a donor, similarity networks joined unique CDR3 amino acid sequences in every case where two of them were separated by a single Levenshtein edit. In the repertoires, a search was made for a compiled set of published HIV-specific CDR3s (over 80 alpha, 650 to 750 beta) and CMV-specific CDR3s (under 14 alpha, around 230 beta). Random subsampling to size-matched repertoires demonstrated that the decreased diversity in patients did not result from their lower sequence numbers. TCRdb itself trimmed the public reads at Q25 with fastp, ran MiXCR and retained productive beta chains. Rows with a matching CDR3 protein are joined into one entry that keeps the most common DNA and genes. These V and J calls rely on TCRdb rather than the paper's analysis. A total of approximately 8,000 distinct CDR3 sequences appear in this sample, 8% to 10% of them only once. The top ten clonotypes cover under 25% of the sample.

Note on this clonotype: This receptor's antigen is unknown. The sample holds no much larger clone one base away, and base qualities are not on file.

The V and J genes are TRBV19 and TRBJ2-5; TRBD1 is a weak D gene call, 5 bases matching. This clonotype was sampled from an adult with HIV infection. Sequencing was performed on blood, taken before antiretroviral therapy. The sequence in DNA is TGTGCCAGTAGTATCGACAGACAAGAGACCCAGTACTTC. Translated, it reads CASSIDRQETQYF.